This T cell receptor beta chain was retrieved from a study of shared clonotypes between healthy human individuals. Overall study context: Donors were two women and three men aged 18 to 49. Whole-study results and caveats: Generally, naive subsets came out with larger estimated richness than memory subsets.

The data were produced by immunoSEQ multiplex PCR, yet TCRdb's version contains in-frame clones alone and is incomplete. The table includes more than 1,200,000 clones, less than 99% detected once. In the case of this clone: The antigen remains undetermined.

CDR1 is SGDLS and CDR2 is YYNGEE in the germline V gene. Trimming stripped 2 bases from V and 0 bases from J, with 9 bases between. The CDR3 is made up of 15 amino acids. The chain joins TRBV9 to TRBJ1-3; D uncertain. This sequence was found in a man aged 25-40 years in good health. The specimen was naive CD4+ T cells sorted from blood. Subset noted: CD45RA+ positively selected. CDR3 protein: CASSVGELSGNTIYF. The CDR3 region has the DNA TGTGCCAGCAGCGTTGGGGAACTCTCTGGAAACACCATATATTTT. Looking up the rest from reference TRBV9 and TRBJ1-3 gives the full variable domain: DSGVTQTPKHLITATGQRVTLRCSPRSGDLSVYWYQQSLDQGLQFLIQYYNGEERAKGNILERFSAQQFPDLHSELNLSSLELGDSALYFCASSVGELSGNTIYFGEGSWLTVV.